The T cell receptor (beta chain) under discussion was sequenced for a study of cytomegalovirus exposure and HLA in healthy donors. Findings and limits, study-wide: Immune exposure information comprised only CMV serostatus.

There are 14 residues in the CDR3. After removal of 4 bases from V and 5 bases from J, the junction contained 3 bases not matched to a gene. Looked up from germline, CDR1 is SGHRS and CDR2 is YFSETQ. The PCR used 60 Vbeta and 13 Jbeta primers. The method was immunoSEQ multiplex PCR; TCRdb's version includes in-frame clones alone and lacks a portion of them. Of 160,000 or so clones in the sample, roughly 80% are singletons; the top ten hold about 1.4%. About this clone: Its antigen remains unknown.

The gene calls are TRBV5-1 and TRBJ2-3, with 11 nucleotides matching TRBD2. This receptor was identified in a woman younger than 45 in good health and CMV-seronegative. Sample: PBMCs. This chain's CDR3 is CASSLGLAEDTQYF. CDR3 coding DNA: TGCGCCAGCAGCCTGGGACTAGCGGAAGATACGCAGTATTTT. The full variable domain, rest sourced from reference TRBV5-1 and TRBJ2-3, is KAGVTQTPRYLIKTRGQQVTLSCSPISGHRSVSWYQQTPGQGLQFLFEYFSETQRNKGNFPGRFSGRQFSNSRSEMNVSTLELGDSALYLCASSLGLAEDTQYFGPGTRLTVL.